This passage covers 29 T cell receptor beta chains from one sample sequenced in a study of blood T cell repertoires in COVID-19. Generated by immunoSEQ multiplex PCR, the TCRdb table keeps only in-frame clones and is missing some. There are 150,000 to 200,000 clones in the sample; 81% occur only once, and about 5.3% lies in the top ten. Sequencing was carried out using PBMCs or T cells enriched from blood (not recorded which). The source is a woman aged 40 to 49 with acute COVID-19.

This chain connects TRBV11-2 to TRBJ2-5; a possible D gene is TRBD2 (6 bases). V shed 2 bases and J shed 5 bases, with 15 bases lying between them. Germline V gene sequence: CDR1 SGHAT, CDR2 FQNNGV. This CDR3 comprises 15 residues. The CDR3 here is CASSLSGGTSETQYF. CDR3 in DNA: TGTGCCAGCAGCTTATCGGGCGGGACGTCGGAGACCCAGTACTTC.

CDR3 in amino acids: CASSPIRGRAWGYTF. The DNA for the CDR3 is TGTGCCAGCAGTCCGATCAGGGGCCGGGCGTGGGGCTACACCTTC. J is TRBJ1-2 and V is TRBV27, with a weak D call TRBD1 (6 bases). Germline CDR1 is MNHEY and CDR2 is SMNVEV (reference sequence). Trimming pared 5 bases from V and 8 bases from J, leaving 21 bases between. The CDR3 is 15 residues long.

The chain couples TRBV27 to TRBJ2-7; possible D gene TRBD2, 5 bases. CDR1 is MNHEY and CDR2 is SMNVEV in the germline V gene (reference sequence). This CDR3 spans 13 amino acids. The V gene lost 6 bases and the J gene lost 4 bases, with 13 bases spanning the gap. The CDR3 sequence is CASRKLDRYEQYV. The DNA of the CDR3 is TGTGCCAGCAGGAAACTAGACCGTTACGAGCAGTACGTC.

Here the CDR3 DNA reads TGTGCCAGCAGTGGGACTTGGACTAGCGGGAGCCATGAGCAGTTCTTC. Its translation is CASSGTWTSGSHEQFF. The rearrangement joins TRBV6-4 to TRBJ2-1; 13 nucleotides match TRBD2. CDR1 MRHNA and CDR2 SNTAGT come from the germline V gene. V lost 4 bases and J lost 8; bases outside the gene matches: 8. The CDR3 totals 16 residues.

The chain is built from TRBV29-1 and TRBJ2-7; a weak D match, TRBD2 (6 bases). Between the trimmed V and J ends, which lost 4 bases and 2 bases, there was a span of 21 bases. The germline gives CDR1 SQVTM, CDR2 ANQGSEA. The CDR3 runs to 16 residues. The DNA for the CDR3 is TGCAGCGTTGTTTTCGGCGCGGGACCGAGGACCTACGAGCAGTACTTC. Its translation: CSVVFGAGPRTYEQYF.

V usage is TRBV27 and J usage is TRBJ2-3, with TRBD2 identical over 12 bases. V shed 6 bases, J shed 2 bases, and the junction held 9 bases outside the gene matches. Germline CDR1 reads MNHEY; CDR2 reads SMNVEV (reference sequence). The CDR3 is 17 residues long. The CDR3 protein is CASRRSRTSGATDTQYF. The CDR3 nucleotides are TGTGCCAGCAGAAGAAGCCGGACTAGCGGGGCCACAGATACGCAGTATTTT.

In DNA form, the CDR3 reads TGCGCCAGCAGCTTGGTTGGCCCTGGAAACACCATATATTTT. Translation gives CASSLVGPGNTIYF. The chain recombines TRBV5-1 with TRBJ1-3; D is ambiguous. CDR1 SGHRS and CDR2 YFSETQ come from the germline V gene. The CDR3 has 14 residues. Trimming shortened V by 0 bases and J by 2 bases, and 6 bases separated the two germline ends.

The chain joins TRBV27 to TRBJ2-7; 9 nucleotides line up with TRBD2. The germline V gene has CDR1 MNHEY and CDR2 SMNVEV (reference sequence). The CDR3 covers 15 residues. After removal of 6 bases from V and 4 bases from J, the junction contained 10 bases not matched to a gene. The CDR3 bases are TGTGCCAGCAGCTCGGGTTTAGCGGGAGCATACGAGCAGTACTTC. Translation gives CASSSGLAGAYEQYF.

This clone was seen more than once but under ten times. V gene TRBV4-2 combines with J gene TRBJ1-2; 8 bases agree with TRBD1. V dropped 1 base and J dropped 7; count of bases not matched to a gene: 8. The CDR3 extends over 15 amino acids. Germline V gene data show CDR1 as LGHNA and CDR2 as YNFKEQ. In DNA form, the CDR3 reads TGTGCCAGCAGCCAAGTTGGACAGGGAAGTGGTGGCTACACCTTC. This gives the protein CASSQVGQGSGGYTF.

The V and J genes are TRBV11-3 and TRBJ1-1; 8 bases map to TRBD1. This CDR3 spans 14 amino acids. Germline V gives CDR1 SGHNT, CDR2 YENEEA. V lost 5 bases, J lost 4 bases, and 6 bases stayed unmatched. Written as DNA, the CDR3 is TGTGCCAGCAGCAGGACAGGGCGGGGCACTGAAGCTTTCTTT. Protein sequence: CASSRTGRGTEAFF.

V usage is TRBV12-3 or TRBV12-4 and J usage is TRBJ2-7, with D possibly being TRBD2 (5 bases). The CDR3 is 12 residues long. Between the trimmed V and J ends, which lost 5 bases and 8 bases, there was a span of 13 bases. The CDR3 region is CASSERALKQYF. In DNA, the CDR3 is TGTGCCAGCAGTGAGAGGGCTTTAAAGCAGTACTTC.

V is TRBV6-5 and J is TRBJ1-2; 7 bases line up with TRBD1. V gave up 7 bases and J gave up 2 bases; unmatched junction bases: 7. This CDR3 region has 14 residues. CDR1 is MNHEY, CDR2 SVGAGI, per germline. CDR3: CASTLTGKNYGYTF. Written as DNA, the CDR3 is TGTGCCAGCACCCTGACAGGGAAGAACTATGGCTACACCTTC.

V usage is TRBV30 and J usage is TRBJ1-1; D call uncertain. Per the germline V gene, CDR1 is GTSNPN and CDR2 is SVGIG (reference sequence). V lost 3 bases to trimming and J lost 3 bases, with 17 bases between them. The CDR3 has 15 amino acids. CDR3 nucleotide sequence: TGTGCCTGGAGACCCGTACGGGGATGGGACACTGAAGCTTTCTTT. As protein: CAWRPVRGWDTEAFF.

Comments on this clone: The DNA is left out, because the CDR3 cannot be placed on it with certainty; the CDR3 is given as TCRdb lists it. The chain employs TRBV6-2 or TRBV6-3 and TRBJ2-1; the table's D call, TRBD2, has no DNA check behind it. The length of the CDR3 is 13 amino acids, counting both ends. Germline V lookup: CDR1 MNHEY, CDR2 SVGEGT. CDR3 loop: CASSSSGRNEQFF.

This clone was counted a single time. The same CDR3 arises from other DNA sequences in this sample as well. CDR3 residues: CASSLSGGYEQYF. CDR3 coding DNA: TGTGCCAGCAGTTTATCAGGGGGCTACGAGCAGTACTTC. The chain couples TRBV27 to TRBJ2-7, with D maybe TRBD1 (6 bases). The CDR3 covers 13 residues. CDR1 is MNHEY and CDR2 is SMNVEV in the germline V gene (reference sequence). Trimming took 0 bases from V and 3 from J, leaving 6 bases between them.

The CDR3 DNA reads TGCGCCAGCAGCCGAGGCCAGGGACAGGGGAGGAATGAAAAACTGTTTTTT. Translated, it gives CASSRGQGQGRNEKLFF. The chain combines TRBV4-1 with TRBJ1-4; 10 bases align to TRBD1. CDR3 length: 17 amino acids. Germline V gives CDR1 MGHRA, CDR2 YSYEKL. V shed 4 bases, J shed 5 bases, and the junction held 10 bases outside the gene matches.

The V call is TRBV5-1, the J call TRBJ2-1; 11 bases are a match to TRBD2. Germline CDR1 and CDR2: SGHRS and YFSETQ. There are 16 residues in the CDR3. Trimming removed 4 bases from V and 9 bases from J; junction bases left unmatched: 12. The CDR3 nucleotides are TGCGCCAGCAGCATGGGTACTAGCGGGAGTTGGGGTGAGCAGTTCTTC. It specifies CASSMGTSGSWGEQFF.

V is TRBV5-8 and J is TRBJ2-7; maybe TRBD1 (5 bases). Trimming stripped 6 bases from V and 0 bases from J, with 10 bases between. The germline CDR1 and CDR2 sequences are SGHTS and YDEGEE. The CDR3 contains 13 residues. The CDR3 spells CASKGAPSYEQYV. The DNA for the CDR3 is TGTGCCAGCAAAGGGGCGCCCTCCTACGAGCAGTACGTC.

In its sample, this clone was seen once. J is TRBJ2-7 and V is TRBV5-1; 9 nucleotides match TRBD1. Germline values: CDR1 SGHRS, CDR2 YFSETQ. This CDR3 contains 13 residues. After removal of 4 bases from V and 6 bases from J, the junction contained 5 bases not matched to a gene. Here the CDR3 reads CASSPGTGTEQYF. CDR3 sequence (DNA): TGCGCCAGCAGCCCCGGGACAGGGACCGAGCAGTACTTC.

The chain is built from TRBV2 and TRBJ1-1; D unresolved. V gave up 5 bases and J gave up 7 bases, with 14 bases separating them. Germline V gene data show CDR1 as SNHLY and CDR2 as FYNNEI. This CDR3 contains 13 residues. CDR3 in amino acids: CASSPRELYEAFF. The CDR3 DNA follows: TGTGCCAGCAGTCCGAGAGAACTGTATGAAGCTTTCTTT. The full variable domain, rest sourced from reference TRBV2 and TRBJ1-1, is EPEVTQTPSHQVTQMGQEVILRCVPISNHLYFYWYRQILGQKVEFLVSFYNNEISEKSEIFDDQFSVERPDGSNFTLKIRSTKLEDSAMYFCASSPRELYEAFFGQGTRLTVV.

The genes are TRBV12-5 and TRBJ1-1; TRBD1 aligns across 7 bases. The CDR3 loop spans 15 amino acids. Trimming at V came to 5 bases and at J to 4 bases, leaving 10 bases not matched to a gene. Germline loops: CDR1 LGHNT, CDR2 FRNRAP. CDR3 DNA: TGTGCTAGTGGTCGTTCCCCGGGACAGCTCACTGAAGCTTTCTTT. This translates into CASGRSPGQLTEAFF.

V gene TRBV6-1 combines with J gene TRBJ1-2; tentatively, D is TRBD1 (6 bases). The length of the CDR3 is 13 residues. V was pared by 2 bases and J by 6 bases, with 10 bases between. Germline V gene sequence: CDR1 MNHNS, CDR2 SASEGT. CDR3 residues: CASSETWTDGYTF. Here the CDR3 DNA reads TGTGCCAGCAGTGAAACTTGGACAGATGGCTACACCTTC.

This clone showed up just once. This chain connects TRBV6-6 to TRBJ1-2; possibly TRBD1 for D (6 bases). The CDR3 covers 13 residues. V lost 5 bases and J 8 bases, leaving 15 bases between the germline ends. Germline values: CDR1 MNHNY, CDR2 SVGAGI (reference sequence). Here the CDR3 reads CASSRTVLRGYTF. The CDR3 nucleotides read TGTGCCAGCAGTAGGACAGTACTTCGCGGCTACACCTTC.

This chain uses TRBV11-2 with TRBJ1-2; D is undetermined. Trimming stripped 1 base from V and 4 bases from J, with 16 bases between. This CDR3 is 16 amino acids long. The germline V gene encodes CDR1 SGHAT and CDR2 FQNNGV. For the CDR3, the DNA is TGTGCCAGCAGCTTAGGAGGTAGGAAAGGAGGCTATGGCTACACCTTC. Its protein product is CASSLGGRKGGYGYTF.

The J gene is TRBJ2-3, the V gene TRBV9; 8 positions match TRBD1. The CDR3 spans 14 residues. Germline CDR1 SGDLS, CDR2 YYNGEE. Germline trimming cut 3 bases from V and 1 base from J; bases unmatched to any gene: 1. The CDR3 DNA sequence: TGTGCCAGCAGCGCGGACAGGGGCACAGATACGCAGTATTTT. Amino acid sequence: CASSADRGTDTQYF.

The chain has TRBV5-1 and TRBJ1-1; D is possibly TRBD1 (5 bases). CDR3 size: 15 residues. Germline V gene lookup returns CDR1 SGHRS and CDR2 YFSETQ. V gave up 2 bases and J gave up 4 bases, with 15 bases separating them. The CDR3: CASSLGESVGTEAFF. In DNA, the CDR3 is TGCGCCAGCAGCTTAGGGGAAAGTGTAGGCACTGAAGCTTTCTTT.

The chain couples TRBV30 to TRBJ2-7, with 11 positions matching TRBD1. V shed 5 bases and J 8 bases; nucleotides not matched to a gene: 2. CDR1 is GTSNPN and CDR2 is SVGIG in the germline V gene (reference sequence). CDR3 length: 11 amino acids. CDR3 in amino acids: CAWGQGAQQYF. CDR3 nucleotides: TGTGCCTGGGGACAGGGGGCGCAGCAGTACTTC. Based on the CDR3 plus reference TRBV30 and TRBJ2-7, the full variable domain is SQTIHQWPATLVQPVGSPLSLECTVEGTSNPNLYWYRQAAGRGLQLLFYSVGIGQISSEVPQNLSASRPQDRQFILSSKKLLLSDSGFYLCAWGQGAQQYFGPGTRLTVT.

The chain uses TRBV7-9 and TRBJ1-2, with D perhaps matching TRBD1 (6 bases). Trimming took 4 bases from V and 8 from J, leaving 14 bases between them. The CDR3 consists of 13 residues. Germline-derived CDR1 and CDR2 are SEHNR and FQNEAQ (reference sequence). This CDR3 reads CASSSGSGGGYTF. The DNA for the CDR3 is TGTGCCAGCAGCTCCGGATCGGGGGGCGGCTACACCTTC.

CDR3 nucleotides: TGTGCCAGCAGCCTACAAGAGACCCAGTACTTC. Protein: CASSLQETQYF. The chain joins TRBV12-3 or TRBV12-4 to TRBJ2-5, with D unresolved. V gave up 6 bases and J gave up 2 bases, with 4 bases separating them. This CDR3 spans 11 amino acids.